The following is a T cell receptor (beta chain) sequence with its context. After template switching added a universal primer site, the resulting cDNA carried unique molecular identifiers. MiXCR, run by TCRdb on the 5' RACE reads, gives a single entry per CDR3 protein. The sample carries more than 400,000 distinct CDR3 sequences, 15% recorded once. The CDR3 is 15 amino acids. Trimming stripped 4 bases from V and 0 bases from J, with 11 bases between. Germline loops: CDR1 SGHRS, CDR2 YFSETQ. The data stem from a study of identical twins. The same specimen was also included in a second study, on yellow fever vaccine responses in identical twins.

The receptor's source is a young woman in good health. Sample: CD4+ T cells sorted from blood. The V call is TRBV5-1, the J call TRBJ2-4, with D perhaps given as TRBD1 or TRBD2 (5 bases each). In DNA form, the CDR3 reads TGCGCCAGCAGCGCGTTCGGGACAGCCAAAAACATTCAGTACTTC. It codes for CASSAFGTAKNIQYF. The full variable domain, completed using reference TRBV5-1 and TRBJ2-4, is KAGVTQTPRYLIKTRGQQVTLSCSPISGHRSVSWYQQTPGQGLQFLFEYFSETQRNKGNFPGRFSGRQFSNSRSEMNVSTLELGDSALYLCASSAFGTAKNIQYFGAGTRLSVL.